The 28 T cell receptor beta chains below were found in one sample sequenced in a study of blood T cell repertoires in COVID-19. Clones were sequenced by immunoSEQ multiplex PCR, and TCRdb holds only the in-frame ones, with some missing. The data show 130,000 to 150,000 clones, roughly 90% seen once. The sample was PBMCs or T cells enriched from blood (not recorded which). Source of these receptors: a woman aged 25 to 39 with acute COVID-19.

The V and J genes are TRBV11-2 and TRBJ1-5; the D is unclear. The V and J ends lost 1 base and 6 bases respectively, with 4 bases between them. Germline V CDR1 and CDR2: SGHAT, FQNNGV. The CDR3 has 12 amino acids. The CDR3 here is CASSLAGQPQHF. CDR3 in DNA: TGTGCCAGCAGCTTAGCCGGTCAGCCCCAGCATTTT.

The rearrangement links TRBV11-2 to TRBJ2-3, with D maybe TRBD2 (5 bases). V was shortened by 3 bases and J by 0 bases, with 13 bases between the two germline ends. This CDR3 comprises 16 residues. Germline V gives CDR1 SGHAT, CDR2 FQNNGV. The CDR3 spells CASSLISASSTDTQYF. DNA for the CDR3: TGTGCCAGCAGCTTGATTAGCGCCTCTAGCACAGATACGCAGTATTTT.

The CDR3: CASSIVGASYEQYF. The CDR3 DNA reads TGTGCCAGTAGTATAGTGGGGGCGTCCTACGAGCAGTACTTC. The gene calls are TRBV19 and TRBJ2-7; possibly TRBD1 for D (6 bases). V was cut by 1 base and J by 1 base, with 8 bases left in between. The CDR3 loop spans 14 amino acids. CDR1 and CDR2 (germline): LNHDA, SQIVND (reference sequence).

This clone was detected once. This sequence joins TRBV5-4 and TRBJ1-1, with D maybe TRBD1 (5 bases). Trimming took off 3 bases at V and 2 bases at J, with 8 bases between the two ends. In germline, CDR1 is SGHNT, CDR2 YYREEE (reference sequence). The length of the CDR3 is 13 residues. The CDR3 DNA sequence: TGTGCCAGCAGCTCCCAGGGTAACACTGAAGCTTTCTTT. It is translated as CASSSQGNTEAFF.

In the case of this clone: Other DNA sequences in the sample encode the same CDR3. The chain employs TRBV19 and TRBJ1-5, with 8 bases identical to TRBD1. CDR1 is LNHDA, CDR2 SQIVND, per germline (reference sequence). J lost 7 bases, V lost 7 bases, and 3 bases had no gene match. The CDR3 loop spans 12 amino acids. This chain's CDR3 is CASNQGAQPQHF. CDR3 DNA sequence: TGTGCCAGTAATCAGGGGGCACAGCCCCAGCATTTT.

The rearrangement joins TRBV14 to TRBJ1-1; 9 nucleotides line up with TRBD1. Germline CDR1 is SGHDN and CDR2 is FVKESK. This CDR3 is 13 amino acids long. The junction had 5 bases not matched to a gene; V was cut back by 7 bases and J by 5 bases. CDR3 in amino acids: CASNPTGGTEAFF. The CDR3 bases are TGTGCCAGCAACCCGACAGGGGGGACTGAAGCTTTCTTT. Based on the CDR3 plus reference TRBV14 and TRBJ1-1, the full variable domain is EAGVTQFPSHSVIEKGQTVTLRCDPISGHDNLYWYRRVMGKEIKFLLHFVKESKQDESGMPNNRFLAERTGGTYSTLKVQPAELEDSGVYFCASNPTGGTEAFFGQGTRLTVV.

This clone turned up a few times. This chain links TRBV4-2 with TRBJ1-5; no firm D call. Germline CDR1 is LGHNA and CDR2 is YNFKEQ. V was cut by 0 bases and J by 3 bases, with 9 bases left in between. This CDR3 comprises 15 residues. This CDR3 is CASSQDLPTNQPQHF. In DNA, the CDR3 is TGTGCCAGCAGCCAAGATCTCCCTACCAATCAGCCCCAGCATTTT.

In this sample, this clone turned up a few times. This chain uses TRBV5-1 with TRBJ2-2; D is uncertain. V dropped 5 bases and J dropped 7 bases, with 6 bases sitting between them. This CDR3 has 11 amino acids. The germline V gene encodes CDR1 SGHRS and CDR2 YFSETQ. The CDR3 sequence is CASREYGELFF. Here the CDR3 DNA reads TGCGCCAGCAGGGAGTACGGGGAGCTGTTTTTT.

The genes are TRBV25-1 and TRBJ1-2; TRBD1 might be the D (6 bases). Germline V gene lookup returns CDR1 MGHDK and CDR2 SYGVNS. The CDR3 is made up of 12 amino acids. Trimming cost V 11 bases and J 2 bases, with 12 bases left between them. The CDR3, as DNA: TGTGCCGCCAGGGGCGTGAACTATGGCTACACCTTC. Protein product: CAARGVNYGYTF.

The chain combines TRBV7-8 with TRBJ1-5; possible D gene TRBD1, 5 bases. Germline V gene sequence: CDR1 SGHVS, CDR2 FQNEAQ. Trimming took off 1 base at V and 0 bases at J, with 13 bases between the two ends. The CDR3 is 17 amino acids. CDR3 region: CASSLGRQYYSNQPQHF. Here the CDR3 DNA reads TGTGCCAGCAGCTTAGGGAGACAGTATTATAGCAATCAGCCCCAGCATTTT.

The CDR3 DNA reads TGTGCCATCAGCCTGACAGGCTACGAGCAGTACTTC. Protein: CAISLTGYEQYF. The rearrangement joins TRBV10-3 to TRBJ2-7; a weak D match, TRBD1 (6 bases). Trimming pared 6 bases from V and 3 bases from J, leaving 9 bases between. CDR3 length: 12 amino acids. Germline V CDR1 and CDR2: ENHRY, SYGVKD.

The chain joins TRBV9 to TRBJ2-2, with 12 bases matching TRBD2. Unmatched junction bases numbered 1, after V lost 0 bases and J lost 4 bases. There are 16 residues in the CDR3. Germline V CDR1 and CDR2: SGDLS, YYNGEE. The CDR3 here is CASSVGTSGITGELFF. DNA for the CDR3: TGTGCCAGCAGCGTAGGGACTAGCGGGATCACCGGGGAGCTGTTTTTT.

The rearrangement links TRBV18 to TRBJ1-6; no reliable D call. The V gene's germline CDR1 is KGHSH and CDR2 LQKENI. This CDR3 spans 11 amino acids. Deletions cut 6 bases from V and 9 bases from J, with 6 bases between. CDR3 bases: TGTGCCAGCTCGGTCGGTTCACCCCTCCACTTT. Translated, it gives CASSVGSPLHF.

The genes are TRBV6-2 or TRBV6-3 and TRBJ1-5; a weak D match, TRBD1 (5 bases). Trimming shortened V by 2 bases and J by 0 bases, and 11 bases separated the two germline ends. Germline V gene data show CDR1 as MNHEY and CDR2 as SVGEGT. The CDR3 is made up of 16 amino acids. The CDR3 DNA sequence: TGTGCCAGCAGTTACCTAACAGGTAATAGCAATCAGCCCCAGCATTTT. It translates to CASSYLTGNSNQPQHF.

This clone showed up just once. The chain joins TRBV25-1 to TRBJ1-1, with 7 bases matching TRBD1. The CDR3 is 14 amino acids. V was pared by 3 bases and J by 7 bases, with 8 bases of the junction left unmatched. CDR1 is MGHDK, CDR2 SYGVNS, per germline. CDR3 sequence: CASSDARGGGEAFF. As DNA, the CDR3 is TGTGCCAGCAGTGATGCACGAGGGGGCGGTGAAGCTTTCTTT.

The gene calls are TRBV6-2 or TRBV6-3 and TRBJ2-7, with 8 nucleotides matching TRBD2. With V trimmed by 6 bases and J by 2 bases, 21 bases remained unmatched. The CDR3 contains 19 residues. In germline, CDR1 is MNHEY, CDR2 SVGEGT. CDR3 DNA: TGTGCCAGCAGCCCCCAGGGACTAGGCTTTGCCCAAAACGCCTACGAGCAGTACTTC. The encoded protein is CASSPQGLGFAQNAYEQYF.

The chain has TRBV5-8 and TRBJ2-1, with D perhaps TRBD1 (5 bases). Germline V CDR1 and CDR2: SGHTS, YDEGEE. Trimming shortened V by 7 bases and J by 6 bases, and 14 bases separated the two germline ends. This CDR3 has 13 amino acids. The CDR3 here is CASGHPGPNEQFF. The CDR3 DNA reads as TGTGCCAGCGGACACCCAGGACCCAATGAGCAGTTCTTC.

The rearrangement joins TRBV7-9 to TRBJ1-3, with 8 bases identical to TRBD1. In germline, CDR1 is SEHNR, CDR2 FQNEAQ (reference sequence). The CDR3 runs 14 residues. V lost 5 bases to trimming and J lost 3 bases; unmatched junction nucleotides: 3. The CDR3: CASSRDRGGNTIYF. The CDR3 DNA follows: TGTGCCAGCAGCCGCGACAGGGGTGGAAACACCATATATTTT.

The chain carries TRBV3-1 (or the pseudogene TRBV3-2) and TRBJ2-5; D ambiguous. Trimming stripped 5 bases from V and 7 bases from J, with 8 bases between. Germline CDR1 LGHDT, CDR2 YNNKEL (reference sequence). CDR3 length equals 11 residues. As DNA, the CDR3 is TGTGCCAGCAGCGTACGAGCGACCCAGTACTTC. Its protein is CASSVRATQYF.

The chain links TRBV5-4 to TRBJ2-7; 7 positions match TRBD1. CDR1 is SGHNT and CDR2 is YYREEE in the germline V gene (reference sequence). The J segment lost 3 bases and the V segment lost 3 bases, leaving 9 bases of the junction unmatched. This CDR3 contains 15 residues. The CDR3 loop is CASSSTTGIVYEQYF. The CDR3 region has the DNA TGTGCCAGCAGCTCTACGACAGGGATAGTCTACGAGCAGTACTTC.

The chain combines TRBV7-3 with TRBJ1-1; maybe TRBD1 (6 bases). Deletions cut 4 bases from V and 1 base from J, with 10 bases between. The CDR3 totals 14 residues. CDR1 is SGHTA, CDR2 FQGTGA, per germline. CDR3 protein: CASSSSGENTEAFF. DNA of the CDR3: TGTGCCAGCAGCTCCTCAGGGGAGAACACTGAAGCTTTCTTT.

The genes are TRBV7-3 and TRBJ1-2; D may be TRBD1 (6 bases). CDR3 length equals 16 residues. Per the germline V gene, CDR1 is SGHTA and CDR2 is FQGTGA. The ends were cut back, 3 bases at V and 4 bases at J, with 18 bases in the middle. The CDR3: CASSFPQGRRSYGYTF. The CDR3 bases are TGTGCCAGCAGCTTTCCGCAGGGGCGGAGGAGCTATGGCTACACCTTC.

The chain couples TRBV4-3 to TRBJ2-2; maybe TRBD2 (6 bases). The CDR3 covers 15 residues. Trimming cost V 0 bases and J 7 bases, with 12 bases left between them. The germline gives CDR1 LGHNA, CDR2 YSLEER. The CDR3 nucleotides are TGCGCCAGCAGCCAAGAGGGACTTGGGTACGGGGAGCTGTTTTTT. Translated, it gives CASSQEGLGYGELFF.

The table lists this clone with a count of one. The V call is TRBV27, the J call TRBJ2-2, with 13 bases fitting TRBD2. The CDR3 spans 22 residues. V lost 2 bases, J lost 4 bases, and 19 bases stayed unmatched. Germline CDR1 and CDR2: MNHEY and SMNVEV (reference sequence). CDR3 loop: CASSLAHLGLAGDSLTTGELFF. CDR3 coding DNA: TGTGCCAGCAGTTTAGCCCACTTAGGACTAGCGGGAGATAGCTTGACCACCGGGGAGCTGTTTTTT.

This chain links TRBV28 with TRBJ1-3; TRBD1 might be the D (6 bases). Germline CDR1 is MDHEN and CDR2 is SYDVKM. V lost 5 bases to trimming and J lost 4 bases, with 15 bases between them. CDR3 length: 15 amino acids. The chain's CDR3 is CASSTPGEGGNTIYF. As DNA, the CDR3 is TGTGCCAGCAGTACCCCAGGGGAGGGCGGAAACACCATATATTTT.

This clone came up once. This chain connects TRBV11-2 to TRBJ1-6; D ambiguous. The CDR3 has 16 amino acids. CDR1 and CDR2 from the germline V gene are SGHAT and FQNNGV. The V and J ends lost 5 bases and 9 bases respectively, with 20 bases between them. CDR3 sequence (DNA): TGTGCCAGCAGCGCCGAAGACTTCCCCAACCCTTCACCCCTCCACTTT. Translating it yields CASSAEDFPNPSPLHF.

The chain employs TRBV19 and TRBJ1-2; 9 positions agree with TRBD1. J lost 4 bases, V lost 7 bases, and 7 bases had no gene match. Germline V gene lookup returns CDR1 LNHDA and CDR2 SQIVND (reference sequence). This CDR3 has 14 residues. The CDR3 protein is CASTSPDRGYGYTF. Here the CDR3 DNA reads TGTGCCAGTACCTCTCCGGACAGGGGCTATGGCTACACCTTC.

The chain combines TRBV30 with TRBJ1-1, with 9 bases aligning to TRBD1. The CDR3 is made up of 13 amino acids. The J segment lost 5 bases and the V segment lost 4 bases, leaving 5 bases of the junction unmatched. In germline, CDR1 is GTSNPN, CDR2 SVGIG (reference sequence). This CDR3 reads CAWTGTGNTEAFF. The CDR3 bases are TGTGCCTGGACCGGGACAGGGAATACTGAAGCTTTCTTT.